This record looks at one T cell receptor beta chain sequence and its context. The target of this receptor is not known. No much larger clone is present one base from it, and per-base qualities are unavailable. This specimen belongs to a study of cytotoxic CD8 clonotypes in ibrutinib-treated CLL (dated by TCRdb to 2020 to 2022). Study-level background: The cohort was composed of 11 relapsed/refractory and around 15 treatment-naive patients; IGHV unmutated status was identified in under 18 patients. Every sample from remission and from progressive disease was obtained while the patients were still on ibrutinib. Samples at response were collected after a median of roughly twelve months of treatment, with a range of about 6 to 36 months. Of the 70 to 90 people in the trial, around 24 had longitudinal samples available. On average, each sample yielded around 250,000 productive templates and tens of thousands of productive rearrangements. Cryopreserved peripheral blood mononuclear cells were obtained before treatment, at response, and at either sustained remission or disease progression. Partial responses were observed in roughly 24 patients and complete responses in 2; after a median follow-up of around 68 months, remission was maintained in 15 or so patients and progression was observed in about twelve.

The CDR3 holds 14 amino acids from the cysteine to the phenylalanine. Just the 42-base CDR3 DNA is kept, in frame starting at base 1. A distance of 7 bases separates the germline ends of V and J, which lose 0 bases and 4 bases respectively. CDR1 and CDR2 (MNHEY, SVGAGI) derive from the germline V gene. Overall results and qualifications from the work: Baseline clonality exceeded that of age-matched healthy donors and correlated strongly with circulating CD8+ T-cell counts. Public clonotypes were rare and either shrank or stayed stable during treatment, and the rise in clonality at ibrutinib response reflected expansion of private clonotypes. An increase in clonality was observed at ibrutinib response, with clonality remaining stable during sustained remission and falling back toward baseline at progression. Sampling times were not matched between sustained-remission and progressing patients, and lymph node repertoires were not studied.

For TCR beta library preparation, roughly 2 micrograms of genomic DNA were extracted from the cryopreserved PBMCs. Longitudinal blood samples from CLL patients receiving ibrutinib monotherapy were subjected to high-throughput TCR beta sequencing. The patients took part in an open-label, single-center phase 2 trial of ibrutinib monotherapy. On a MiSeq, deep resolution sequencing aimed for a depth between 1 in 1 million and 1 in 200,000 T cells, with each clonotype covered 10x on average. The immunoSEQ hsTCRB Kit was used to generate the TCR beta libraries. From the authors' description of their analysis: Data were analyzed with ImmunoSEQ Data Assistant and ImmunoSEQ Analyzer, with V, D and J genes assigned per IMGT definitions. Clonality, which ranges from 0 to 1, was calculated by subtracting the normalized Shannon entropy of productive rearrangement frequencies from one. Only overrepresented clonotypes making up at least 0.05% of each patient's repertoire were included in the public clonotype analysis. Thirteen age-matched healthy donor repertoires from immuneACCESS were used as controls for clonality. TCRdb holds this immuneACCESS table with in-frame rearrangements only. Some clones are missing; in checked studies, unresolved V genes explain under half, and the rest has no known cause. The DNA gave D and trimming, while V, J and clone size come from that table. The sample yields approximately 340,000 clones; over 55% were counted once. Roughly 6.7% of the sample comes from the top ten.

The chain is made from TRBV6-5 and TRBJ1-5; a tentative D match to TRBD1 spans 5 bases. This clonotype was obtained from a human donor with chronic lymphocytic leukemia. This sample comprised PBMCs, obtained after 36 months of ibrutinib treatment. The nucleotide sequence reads TGTGCCAGCAGTTACTCGGGACGAAATCAGCCCCAGCATTTT. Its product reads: CASSYSGRNQPQHF.